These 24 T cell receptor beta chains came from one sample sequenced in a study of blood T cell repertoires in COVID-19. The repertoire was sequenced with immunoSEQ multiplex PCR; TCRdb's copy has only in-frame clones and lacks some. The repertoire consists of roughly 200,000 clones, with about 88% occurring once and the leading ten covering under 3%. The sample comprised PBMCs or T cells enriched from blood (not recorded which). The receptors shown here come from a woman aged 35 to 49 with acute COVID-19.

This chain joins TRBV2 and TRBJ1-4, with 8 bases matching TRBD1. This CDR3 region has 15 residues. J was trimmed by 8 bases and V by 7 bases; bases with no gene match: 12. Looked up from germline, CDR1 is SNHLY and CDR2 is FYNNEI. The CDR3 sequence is CASIADRVGREKLFF. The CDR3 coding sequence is TGTGCCAGCATCGCGGACAGGGTTGGACGGGAAAAACTGTTTTTT. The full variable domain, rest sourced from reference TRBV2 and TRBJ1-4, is EPEVTQTPSHQVTQMGQEVILRCVPISNHLYFYWYRQILGQKVEFLVSFYNNEISEKSEIFDDQFSVERPDGSNFTLKIRSTKLEDSAMYFCASIADRVGREKLFFGSGTQLSVL.

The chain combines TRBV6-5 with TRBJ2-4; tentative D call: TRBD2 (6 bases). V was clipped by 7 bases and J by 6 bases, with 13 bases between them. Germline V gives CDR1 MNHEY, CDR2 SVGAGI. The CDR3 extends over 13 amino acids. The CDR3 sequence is CASKRSAGNIQYF. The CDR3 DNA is TGTGCCAGCAAACGATCAGCGGGAAACATTCAGTACTTC.

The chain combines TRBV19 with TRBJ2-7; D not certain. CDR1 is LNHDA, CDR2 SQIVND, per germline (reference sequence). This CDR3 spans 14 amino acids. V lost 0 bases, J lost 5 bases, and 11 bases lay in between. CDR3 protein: CASSIDLRSHEQYF. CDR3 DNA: TGTGCCAGTAGTATAGATCTCAGGTCCCACGAGCAGTACTTC.

CDR3 sequence: CASQTGTSTDTQYF. The CDR3 region has the DNA TGTGCCTCCCAAACCGGGACTTCCACAGATACGCAGTATTTT. The chain links TRBV14 to TRBJ2-3, with a tentative D call TRBD2 (6 bases). Trimming stripped 11 bases from V and 2 bases from J, with 17 bases between. The CDR3 totals 14 residues. The germline gives CDR1 SGHDN, CDR2 FVKESK.

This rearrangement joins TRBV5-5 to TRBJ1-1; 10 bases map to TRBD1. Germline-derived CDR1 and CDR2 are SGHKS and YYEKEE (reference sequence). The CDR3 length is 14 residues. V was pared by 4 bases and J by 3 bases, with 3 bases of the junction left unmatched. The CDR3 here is CASSRQGADTEAFF. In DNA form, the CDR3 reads TGTGCCAGCAGCCGACAGGGGGCGGACACTGAAGCTTTCTTT.

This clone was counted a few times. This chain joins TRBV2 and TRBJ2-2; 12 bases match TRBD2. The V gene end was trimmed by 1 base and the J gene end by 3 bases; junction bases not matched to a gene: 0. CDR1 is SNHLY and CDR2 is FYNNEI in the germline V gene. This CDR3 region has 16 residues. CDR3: CASSEGLAGDTGELFF. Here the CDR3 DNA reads TGTGCCAGCAGTGAAGGACTAGCGGGGGACACCGGGGAGCTGTTTTTT.

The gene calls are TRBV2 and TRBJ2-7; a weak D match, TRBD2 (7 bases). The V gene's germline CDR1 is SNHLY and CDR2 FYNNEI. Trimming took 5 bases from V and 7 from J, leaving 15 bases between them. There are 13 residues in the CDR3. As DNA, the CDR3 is TGTGCCAGCAGTATGGGGGGGCCACGAGAGCAGTACTTC. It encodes CASSMGGPREQYF.

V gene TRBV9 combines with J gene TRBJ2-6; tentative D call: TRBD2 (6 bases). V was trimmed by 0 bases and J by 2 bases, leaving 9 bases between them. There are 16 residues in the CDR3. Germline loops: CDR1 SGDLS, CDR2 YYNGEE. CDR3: CASSVGEETGANVLTF. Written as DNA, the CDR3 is TGTGCCAGCAGCGTAGGGGAGGAAACTGGGGCCAACGTCCTGACTTTC. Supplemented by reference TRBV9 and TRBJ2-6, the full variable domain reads DSGVTQTPKHLITATGQRVTLRCSPRSGDLSVYWYQQSLDQGLQFLIQYYNGEERAKGNILERFSAQQFPDLHSELNLSSLELGDSALYFCASSVGEETGANVLTFGAGSRLTVL.

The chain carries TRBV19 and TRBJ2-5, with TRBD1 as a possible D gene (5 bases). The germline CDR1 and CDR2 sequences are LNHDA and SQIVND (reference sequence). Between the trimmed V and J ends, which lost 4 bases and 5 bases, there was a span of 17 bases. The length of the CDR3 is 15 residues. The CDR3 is CASSKVGEGSETQYF. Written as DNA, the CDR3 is TGTGCCAGTAGTAAGGTAGGGGAAGGTTCGGAGACCCAGTACTTC.

The CDR3 spells CASSIGLGVNQPQHF. As DNA, the CDR3 is TGTGCCAGCAGTATCGGGTTAGGGGTCAATCAGCCCCAGCATTTT. This chain joins TRBV27 and TRBJ1-5; the D gene is possibly TRBD1 (5 bases). With 5 bases removed from V and 3 bases from J, the gap between germline ends came to 14 bases. Germline CDR1 and CDR2: MNHEY and SMNVEV (reference sequence). The CDR3 is 15 amino acids.

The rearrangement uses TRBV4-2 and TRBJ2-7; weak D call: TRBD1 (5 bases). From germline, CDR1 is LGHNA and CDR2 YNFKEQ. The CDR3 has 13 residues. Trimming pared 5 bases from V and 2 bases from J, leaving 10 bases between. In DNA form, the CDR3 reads TGTGCCAGCAGCGGATCACAGGCCTACGAGCAGTACTTC. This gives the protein CASSGSQAYEQYF.

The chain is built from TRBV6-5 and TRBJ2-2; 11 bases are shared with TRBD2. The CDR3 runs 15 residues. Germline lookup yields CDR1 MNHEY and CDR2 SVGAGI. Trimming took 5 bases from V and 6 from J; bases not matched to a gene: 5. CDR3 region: CASSRLAGGAGELFF. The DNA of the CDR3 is TGTGCCAGCAGTAGGTTAGCGGGAGGGGCCGGGGAGCTGTTTTTT.

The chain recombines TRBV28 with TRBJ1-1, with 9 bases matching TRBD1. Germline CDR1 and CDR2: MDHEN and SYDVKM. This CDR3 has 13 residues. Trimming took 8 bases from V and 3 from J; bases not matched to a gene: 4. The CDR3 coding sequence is TGTGCCAGCCGGGGACAGGGTGACACTGAAGCTTTCTTT. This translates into CASRGQGDTEAFF.

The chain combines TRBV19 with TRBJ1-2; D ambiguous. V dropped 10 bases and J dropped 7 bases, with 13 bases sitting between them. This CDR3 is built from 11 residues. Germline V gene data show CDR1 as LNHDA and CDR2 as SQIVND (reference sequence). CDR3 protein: CATVGRSGYTF. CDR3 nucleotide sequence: TGTGCCACGGTCGGGAGGTCTGGCTACACCTTC. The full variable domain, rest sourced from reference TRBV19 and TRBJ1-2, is DGGITQSPKYLFRKEGQNVTLSCEQNLNHDAMYWYRQDPGQGLRLIYYSQIVNDFQKGDIAEGYSVSREKKESFPLTVTSAQKNPTAFYLCATVGRSGYTFGSGTRLTVV.

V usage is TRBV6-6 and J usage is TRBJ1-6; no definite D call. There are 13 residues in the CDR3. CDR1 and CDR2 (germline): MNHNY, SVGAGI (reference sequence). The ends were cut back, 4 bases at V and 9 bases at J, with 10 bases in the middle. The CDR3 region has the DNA TGTGCCAGCAGTTCCTCCGGACTTTCACCCCTCCACTTT. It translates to CASSSSGLSPLHF.

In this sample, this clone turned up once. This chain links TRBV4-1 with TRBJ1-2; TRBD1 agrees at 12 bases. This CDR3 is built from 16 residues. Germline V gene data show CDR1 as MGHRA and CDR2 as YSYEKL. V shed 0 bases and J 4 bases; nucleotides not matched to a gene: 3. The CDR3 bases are TGCGCCAGCAGCCAAGATCGGGACAGGGGGCTCTATGGCTACACCTTC. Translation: CASSQDRDRGLYGYTF.

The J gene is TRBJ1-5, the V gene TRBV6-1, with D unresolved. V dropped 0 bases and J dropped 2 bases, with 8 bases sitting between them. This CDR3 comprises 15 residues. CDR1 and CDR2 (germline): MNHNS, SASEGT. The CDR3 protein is CASSEARGGNQPQHF. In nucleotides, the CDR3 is TGTGCCAGCAGTGAAGCTCGGGGAGGCAATCAGCCCCAGCATTTT.

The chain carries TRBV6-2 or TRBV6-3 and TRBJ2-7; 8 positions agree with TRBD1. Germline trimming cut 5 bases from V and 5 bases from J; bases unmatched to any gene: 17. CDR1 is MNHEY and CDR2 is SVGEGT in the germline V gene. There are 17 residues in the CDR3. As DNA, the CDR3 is TGTGCCAGCAGTCGTTCCTCAACAGGGGGGATTAAGAACGAGCAGTACTTC. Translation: CASSRSSTGGIKNEQYF.

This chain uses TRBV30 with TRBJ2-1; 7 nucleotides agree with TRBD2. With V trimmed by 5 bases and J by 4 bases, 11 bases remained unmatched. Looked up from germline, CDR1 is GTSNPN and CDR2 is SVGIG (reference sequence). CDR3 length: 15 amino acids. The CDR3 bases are TGTGCCTGGTCGTTTGCGGGAGCAGGTTACAATGAGCAGTTCTTC. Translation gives CAWSFAGAGYNEQFF.

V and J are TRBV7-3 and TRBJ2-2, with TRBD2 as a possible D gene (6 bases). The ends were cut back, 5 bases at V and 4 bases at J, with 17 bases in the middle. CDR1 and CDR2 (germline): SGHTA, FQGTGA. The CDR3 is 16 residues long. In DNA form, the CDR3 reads TGTGCCAGCAGCCCCGGTGGTGCCGGGGGCACCGGGGAGCTGTTTTTT. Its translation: CASSPGGAGGTGELFF.

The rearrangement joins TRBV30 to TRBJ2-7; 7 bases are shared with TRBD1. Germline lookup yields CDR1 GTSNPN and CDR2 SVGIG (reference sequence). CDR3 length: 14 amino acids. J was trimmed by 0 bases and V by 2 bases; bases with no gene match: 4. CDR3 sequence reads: CAWSRTGTSYEQYF. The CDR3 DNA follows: TGTGCCTGGAGTCGGACAGGTACCTCCTACGAGCAGTACTTC.

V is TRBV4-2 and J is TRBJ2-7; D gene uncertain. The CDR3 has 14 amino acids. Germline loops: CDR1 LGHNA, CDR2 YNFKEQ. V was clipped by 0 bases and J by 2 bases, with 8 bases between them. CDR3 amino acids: CASSQDLLTYEQYF. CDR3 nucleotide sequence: TGTGCCAGCAGCCAAGACCTCCTAACCTACGAGCAGTACTTC.

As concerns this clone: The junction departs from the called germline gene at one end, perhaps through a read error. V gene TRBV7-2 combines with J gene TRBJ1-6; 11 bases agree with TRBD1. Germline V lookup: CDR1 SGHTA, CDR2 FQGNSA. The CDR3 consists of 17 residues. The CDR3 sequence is CASSLDGTGGYNSPLHF. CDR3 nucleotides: TGTGCCAGCAGTTTAGACGGGACAGGGGGCTATAATTCACCCCTCCACTTT.

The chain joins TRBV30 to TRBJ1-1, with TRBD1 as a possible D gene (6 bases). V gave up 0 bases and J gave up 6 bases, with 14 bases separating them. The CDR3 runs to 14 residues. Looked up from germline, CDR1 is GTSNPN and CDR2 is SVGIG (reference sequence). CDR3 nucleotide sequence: TGTGCCTGGAGTGTACGGGCCCGGACAGCTGAAGCTTTCTTT. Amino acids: CAWSVRARTAEAFF.